This TCR beta chain came from a study of long-term antiretroviral therapy in people with HIV. Study results and caveats: Among HIV repertoires, CDR3 length ranges were narrower than those of controls. Clonal expansions arising prior to ART prevailed in the repertoire at every time point. Once patients were on ART, diversity went higher but still fell short of transplant donor controls.

Sequencing used immunoSEQ v3.0 at survey level. The repertoire was sequenced with immunoSEQ multiplex PCR; TCRdb's copy has only in-frame clones and lacks some. The sample carries tens of thousands of clones, roughly 80% recorded once. Only a few counts were recorded for this clone. What it recognizes is unknown. This receptor was taken from a woman in her 40s with HIV. Sequenced material: unsorted PBMCs, taken 1.1 years before starting antiretroviral therapy.

The chain's CDR3 is CASSGGTVNTGELFF. CDR3 bases: TGTGCCAGCAGTGGAGGGACTGTGAACACCGGGGAGCTGTTTTTT. The J gene is TRBJ2-2, the V gene TRBV2, with a weak D call TRBD2 (6 bases). The V and J ends lost 4 bases and 1 base respectively, with 10 bases between them. Germline CDR1 SNHLY, CDR2 FYNNEI. This CDR3 is 15 amino acids long.